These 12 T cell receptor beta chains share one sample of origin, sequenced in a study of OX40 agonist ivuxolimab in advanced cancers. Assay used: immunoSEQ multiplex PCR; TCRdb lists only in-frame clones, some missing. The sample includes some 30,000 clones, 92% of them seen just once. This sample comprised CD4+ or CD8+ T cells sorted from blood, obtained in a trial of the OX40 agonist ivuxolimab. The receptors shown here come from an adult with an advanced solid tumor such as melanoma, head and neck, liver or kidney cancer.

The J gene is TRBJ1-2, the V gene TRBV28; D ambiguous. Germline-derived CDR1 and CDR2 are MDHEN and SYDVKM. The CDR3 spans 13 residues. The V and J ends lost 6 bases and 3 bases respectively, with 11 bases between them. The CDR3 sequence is CASRPKTYYGYTF. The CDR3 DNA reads TGTGCCAGCAGGCCCAAGACATACTATGGCTACACCTTC.

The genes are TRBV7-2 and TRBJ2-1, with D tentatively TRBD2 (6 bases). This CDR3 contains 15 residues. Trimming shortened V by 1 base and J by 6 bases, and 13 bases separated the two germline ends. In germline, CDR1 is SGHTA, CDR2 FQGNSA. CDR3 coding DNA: TGTGCCAGCAGCTTAGGGGTCGGGAGAAGCAATGAGCAGTTCTTC. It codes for CASSLGVGRSNEQFF.

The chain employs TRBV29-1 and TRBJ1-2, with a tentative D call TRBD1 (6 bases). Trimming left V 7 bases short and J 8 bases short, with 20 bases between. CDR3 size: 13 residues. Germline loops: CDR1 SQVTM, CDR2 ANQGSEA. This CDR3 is CSAPDPDRGGYTF. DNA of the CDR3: TGCAGCGCCCCCGACCCGGACAGAGGGGGCTACACCTTC.

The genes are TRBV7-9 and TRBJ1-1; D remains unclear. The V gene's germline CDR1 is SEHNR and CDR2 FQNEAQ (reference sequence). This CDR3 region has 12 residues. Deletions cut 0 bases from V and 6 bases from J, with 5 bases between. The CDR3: CASSLALPEAFF. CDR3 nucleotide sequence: TGTGCCAGCAGCTTAGCCCTACCTGAAGCTTTCTTT. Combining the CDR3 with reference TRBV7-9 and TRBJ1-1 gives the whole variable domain DTGVSQNPRHKITKRGQNVTFRCDPISEHNRLYWYRQTLGQGPEFLTYFQNEAQLEKSRLLSDRFSAERPKGSFSTLEIQRTEQGDSAMYLCASSLALPEAFFGQGTRLTVV.

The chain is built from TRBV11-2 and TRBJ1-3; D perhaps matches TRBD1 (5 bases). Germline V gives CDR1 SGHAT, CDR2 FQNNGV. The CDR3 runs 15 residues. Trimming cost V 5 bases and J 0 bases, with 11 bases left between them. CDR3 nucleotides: TGTGCCAGCAGCCAGGGACGGAGCTCTGGAAACACCATATATTTT. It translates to CASSQGRSSGNTIYF.

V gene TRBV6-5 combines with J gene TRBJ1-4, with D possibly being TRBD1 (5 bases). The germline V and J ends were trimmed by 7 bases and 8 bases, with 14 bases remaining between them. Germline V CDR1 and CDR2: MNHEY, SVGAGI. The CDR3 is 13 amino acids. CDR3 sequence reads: CASTRSQGEKLFF. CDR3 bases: TGTGCCAGCACAAGGTCCCAGGGAGAAAAACTGTTTTTT.

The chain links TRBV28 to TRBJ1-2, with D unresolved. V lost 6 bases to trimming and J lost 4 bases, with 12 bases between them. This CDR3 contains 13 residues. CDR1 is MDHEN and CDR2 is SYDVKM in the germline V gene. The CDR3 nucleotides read TGTGCCAGCAGCCGTGAAAAGCTCTATGGCTACACCTTC. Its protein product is CASSREKLYGYTF.

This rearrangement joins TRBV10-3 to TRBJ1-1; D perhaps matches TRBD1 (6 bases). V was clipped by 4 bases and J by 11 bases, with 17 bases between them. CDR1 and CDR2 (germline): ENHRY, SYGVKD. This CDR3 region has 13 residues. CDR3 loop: CAISGTPGGDAFF. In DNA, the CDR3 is TGTGCCATCAGTGGGACTCCCGGGGGCGACGCTTTCTTT.

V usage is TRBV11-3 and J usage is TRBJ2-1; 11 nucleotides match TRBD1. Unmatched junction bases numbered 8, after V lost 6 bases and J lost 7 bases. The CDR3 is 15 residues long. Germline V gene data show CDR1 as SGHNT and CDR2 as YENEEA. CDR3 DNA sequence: TGTGCCAGCAGTCAAGGACAGGGGGCTTGGAATGAGCAGTTCTTC. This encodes CASSQGQGAWNEQFF.

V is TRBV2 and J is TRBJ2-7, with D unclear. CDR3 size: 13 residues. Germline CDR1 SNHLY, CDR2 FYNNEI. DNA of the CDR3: TGTGCGTCCGGTGTCCCGTTGATCTACGAGCAGTACTTC. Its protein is CASGVPLIYEQYF. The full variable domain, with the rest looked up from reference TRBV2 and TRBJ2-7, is EPEVTQTPSHQVTQMGQEVILRCVPISNHLYFYWYRQILGQKVEFLVSFYNNEISEKSEIFDDQFSVERPDGSNFTLKIRSTKLEDSAMYFCASGVPLIYEQYFGPGTRLTVT.

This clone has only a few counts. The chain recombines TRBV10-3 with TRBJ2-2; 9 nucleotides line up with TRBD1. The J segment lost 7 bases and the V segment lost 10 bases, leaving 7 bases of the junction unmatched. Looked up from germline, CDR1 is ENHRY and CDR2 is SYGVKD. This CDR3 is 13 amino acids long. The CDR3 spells CATLQGADGELFF. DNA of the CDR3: TGTGCCACTCTACAGGGGGCCGACGGGGAGCTGTTTTTT.

The CDR3 here is CSALLGYEQYF. The CDR3 bases are TGCAGTGCTCTTCTAGGCTACGAGCAGTACTTC. The chain recombines TRBV20-1 with TRBJ2-7; no clear D gene. This CDR3 is built from 11 residues. CDR1 is DFQATT and CDR2 is SNEGSKA in the germline V gene (reference sequence). Trimming took 5 bases from V and 3 from J, leaving 8 bases between them.